Below, 32 T cell receptor beta chains from the same sample are listed, as sequenced in a study of graft-versus-host responses after intestinal transplantation. Assay: immunoSEQ multiplex PCR; the TCRdb copy retains only in-frame clones and omits some. The sample holds some 35,000 clones, approximately 94% seen once. These TCRs' antigens remain unknown. Sequenced material: unstimulated CD4+ T cells sorted from spleen or lymph node cells, taken before transplant. The receptors originated from a human donor who was the organ donor for an intestinal transplant.

The chain uses TRBV15 and TRBJ2-1, with 10 bases that match TRBD1. Unmatched junction bases numbered 8, after V lost 5 bases and J lost 4 bases. This CDR3 comprises 16 residues. CDR1 and CDR2 from the germline V gene are LNHNV and YYDKDF (reference sequence). Here the CDR3 reads CATSSYRDRGYNEQFF. The CDR3 coding sequence is TGTGCCACCAGCTCATACCGGGACAGGGGTTACAATGAGCAGTTCTTC.

The V gene is TRBV5-1, the J gene TRBJ1-3; a weak D match, TRBD1 (5 bases). Germline CDR1 reads SGHRS; CDR2 reads YFSETQ. V dropped 3 bases and J dropped 5 bases, with 18 bases sitting between them. The CDR3 totals 16 residues. The CDR3 DNA sequence: TGCGCCAGCAGCTCATTGGGACCGTCTTTTAGAAACACCATATATTTT. Translating it yields CASSSLGPSFRNTIYF.

The gene calls are TRBV29-1 and TRBJ1-1; no definite D call. V lost 7 bases to trimming and J lost 1 base, with 10 bases between them. The CDR3 loop spans 12 amino acids. Germline CDR1 SQVTM, CDR2 ANQGSEA. The CDR3 loop is CSAMRQNTEAFF. The CDR3 DNA reads as TGCAGCGCTATGCGGCAGAACACTGAAGCTTTCTTT.

This sequence joins TRBV6-6 and TRBJ1-1; TRBD1 matches at 8 bases. The CDR3 is made up of 15 amino acids. Trimming cost V 4 bases and J 4 bases; bases outside gene matches: 8. Germline lookup yields CDR1 MNHNY and CDR2 SVGAGI (reference sequence). The DNA for the CDR3 is TGTGCCAGCAGTTCAGGGGGCCCGGGAGGCACTGAAGCTTTCTTT. It specifies CASSSGGPGGTEAFF.

The chain joins TRBV10-1 to TRBJ1-1; a possible D gene is TRBD1 (6 bases). The CDR3 spans 13 residues. V shed 9 bases and J shed 0 bases, with 11 bases lying between them. CDR1 WNHNN and CDR2 SYGVQD come from the germline V gene (reference sequence). DNA of the CDR3: TGCGCCAGAGTACAGGGTATGAACACTGAAGCTTTCTTT. Translating it yields CARVQGMNTEAFF.

J is TRBJ1-5 and V is TRBV2; D uncertain. CDR3 size: 15 residues. Trimming removed 6 bases from V and 0 bases from J, with 12 bases in between. From germline, CDR1 is SNHLY and CDR2 FYNNEI. This chain's CDR3 is CASRLLDFSNQPQHF. For the CDR3, the DNA is TGTGCCAGCAGATTACTGGACTTTAGCAATCAGCCCCAGCATTTT.

This clone was seen a few times. This chain links TRBV10-3 with TRBJ1-2; D call uncertain. Germline V gene lookup returns CDR1 ENHRY and CDR2 SYGVKD. CDR3 length equals 11 residues. V was clipped by 3 bases and J by 10 bases, with 9 bases between them. The CDR3 loop reads CAISDKRAYTF. DNA for the CDR3: TGTGCCATCAGTGATAAGAGAGCCTACACCTTC.

The chain has TRBV19 and TRBJ1-5; unclear D gene. Germline assignment: CDR1 LNHDA and CDR2 SQIVND (reference sequence). V lost 4 bases, J lost 4 bases, and 8 bases lay in between. The CDR3 runs 13 residues. The CDR3 loop reads CASSRRWNQPQHF. CDR3 DNA: TGTGCCAGTAGTAGGCGGTGGAATCAGCCCCAGCATTTT.

J is TRBJ2-1 and V is TRBV11-3; 11 bases map to TRBD1. CDR1 is SGHNT, CDR2 YENEEA, per germline. The CDR3 covers 14 residues. Trimming removed 5 bases from V and 9 bases from J; junction bases left unmatched: 6. The DNA for the CDR3 is TGTGCCAGCAGCCCGGGACAGGGGGGGCCTGAGCAGTTCTTC. Protein product: CASSPGQGGPEQFF.

The chain couples TRBV9 to TRBJ1-6; TRBD1 might be the D (5 bases). Trimming shortened V by 0 bases and J by 8 bases, and 6 bases separated the two germline ends. CDR3 size: 13 residues. Germline CDR1 SGDLS, CDR2 YYNGEE. The CDR3 sequence is CASSVGGDSPLHF. The CDR3 DNA follows: TGTGCCAGCAGCGTAGGGGGGGATTCACCCCTCCACTTT.

The chain carries TRBV5-1 and TRBJ1-2; no definite D call. V was clipped by 5 bases and J by 5 bases, with 10 bases between them. The CDR3 loop spans 12 amino acids. Germline assignment: CDR1 SGHRS and CDR2 YFSETQ. CDR3 in amino acids: CASSPDSYGYTF. CDR3 nucleotide sequence: TGCGCCAGCAGTCCGGACTCTTATGGCTACACCTTC.

This clone showed up just once. The J gene is TRBJ2-1, the V gene TRBV6-4; TRBD2 matches at 10 bases. Trimming took 0 bases from V and 12 from J; bases not matched to a gene: 5. The CDR3 contains 14 residues. CDR1 and CDR2 from the germline V gene are MRHNA and SNTAGT. The CDR3 bases are TGTGCCAGCAGTGACTCGGAGCGGGGGGGCCGGCAGTTCTTC. It codes for CASSDSERGGRQFF.

This clone showed up just a few times. CDR3 region: CASSLARTGELFF. CDR3 coding DNA: TGTGCCAGCAGCTTGGCTCGCACCGGGGAGCTGTTTTTT. This sequence joins TRBV5-6 and TRBJ2-2; D is unclear. V gave up 0 bases and J gave up 4 bases, with 4 bases separating them. The germline V gene encodes CDR1 SGHDT and CDR2 YYEEEE. This CDR3 is 13 amino acids long.

The V gene is TRBV6-5, the J gene TRBJ2-7; D remains ambiguous. CDR1 is MNHEY and CDR2 is SVGAGI in the germline V gene. The ends were cut back, 0 bases at V and 0 bases at J, with 12 bases in the middle. This CDR3 spans 16 amino acids. CDR3 coding DNA: TGTGCCAGCAGTTACTCGAATCCAGTTAGCTCCTACGAGCAGTACTTC. Its translation: CASSYSNPVSSYEQYF.

This sequence joins TRBV18 and TRBJ1-2; perhaps TRBD1 as D (5 bases). V dropped 7 bases and J dropped 4 bases, with 13 bases sitting between them. This CDR3 has 13 residues. Germline CDR1 and CDR2: KGHSH and LQKENI. CDR3 residues: CASLPGRGYGYTF. CDR3 bases: TGTGCCAGCTTGCCGGGGCGAGGCTATGGCTACACCTTC.

V usage is TRBV5-1 and J usage is TRBJ2-5; 7 nucleotides line up with TRBD2. The junction had 9 bases not matched to a gene; V was cut back by 4 bases and J by 3 bases. CDR1 SGHRS and CDR2 YFSETQ come from the germline V gene. CDR3 length: 15 amino acids. Here the CDR3 reads CASSAGTTQEETQYF. In nucleotides, the CDR3 is TGCGCCAGCAGCGCAGGGACTACCCAAGAAGAGACCCAGTACTTC.

The chain is built from TRBV6-5 and TRBJ1-2; 7 bases match TRBD1. Germline CDR1 MNHEY, CDR2 SVGAGI. This CDR3 contains 14 residues. V shed 0 bases, J shed 8 bases, and the junction held 6 bases outside the gene matches. CDR3 nucleotide sequence: TGTGCCAGCAGTTACTCGCAGGGGGATGTCGGCTACACCTTC. Encoded protein: CASSYSQGDVGYTF.

The chain carries TRBV29-1 and TRBJ2-7, with TRBD1 identical over 9 bases. Trimming at V came to 4 bases and at J to 5 bases, leaving 6 bases not matched to a gene. The germline V gene encodes CDR1 SQVTM and CDR2 ANQGSEA. This CDR3 contains 13 residues. The CDR3 loop is CSVGDRAGHEQYF. CDR3 nucleotide sequence: TGCAGCGTTGGGGACAGGGCAGGCCACGAGCAGTACTTC.

The rearrangement links TRBV11-2 to TRBJ2-2; 12 nucleotides line up with TRBD2. V was clipped by 1 base and J by 6 bases; unmatched bases: 3. The CDR3 is 16 amino acids. Germline CDR1 SGHAT, CDR2 FQNNGV. Written as DNA, the CDR3 is TGTGCCAGCAGCTTAGCTAGCGGGGGGGCGTCCGGGGAGCTGTTTTTT. It specifies CASSLASGGASGELFF.

The chain uses TRBV5-1 and TRBJ2-3, with TRBD2 identical over 11 bases. The CDR3 spans 16 residues. The V segment lost 2 bases and the J segment 3 bases; nucleotides outside the gene matches: 5. Germline values: CDR1 SGHRS, CDR2 YFSETQ. In DNA, the CDR3 is TGCGCCAGCAGCTTAACTAGCGGGGGCCTTACAGATACGCAGTATTTT. Encoded protein: CASSLTSGGLTDTQYF.

The chain employs TRBV7-9 and TRBJ2-1; D possibly corresponds to TRBD2 (7 bases). The CDR3 runs 17 residues. Trimming removed 6 bases at V and 9 bases at J, with 27 bases between. Germline V gene lookup returns CDR1 SEHNR and CDR2 FQNEAQ (reference sequence). CDR3 region: CASSSSLTGGISGEQFF. CDR3 coding DNA: TGTGCCAGCAGTAGCTCGCTCACGGGGGGCATTAGCGGTGAGCAGTTCTTC.

The genes are TRBV19 and TRBJ1-2; D is ambiguous. The germline V gene encodes CDR1 LNHDA and CDR2 SQIVND (reference sequence). With 4 bases removed from V and 8 bases from J, the gap between germline ends came to 8 bases. CDR3 size: 11 residues. This CDR3 reads CASSKASGYTF. The CDR3 region has the DNA TGTGCCAGTAGTAAAGCCTCCGGCTACACCTTC.

This sequence joins TRBV19 and TRBJ1-3; D not resolved. CDR1 LNHDA and CDR2 SQIVND come from the germline V gene (reference sequence). This CDR3 has 15 amino acids. Trimming removed 5 bases from V and 0 bases from J, with 11 bases in between. DNA of the CDR3: TGTGCCAGTAGTTTGGTATGGCTCTCTGGAAACACCATATATTTT. This encodes CASSLVWLSGNTIYF.

This chain joins TRBV6-5 and TRBJ2-5, with 10 nucleotides matching TRBD1. The ends lost 3 bases at V and 3 bases at J; junction bases unmatched: 7. Looked up from germline, CDR1 is MNHEY and CDR2 is SVGAGI. The CDR3 runs 16 residues. The CDR3 DNA reads as TGTGCCAGCAGTTATGTCGGGACAGGGGTTAAAGAGACCCAGTACTTC. Its translation is CASSYVGTGVKETQYF.

The CDR3 coding sequence is TGTGCCAGCAGTTTTCGCACAGGGTTTAGGACTGAAGCTTTCTTT. Its translation: CASSFRTGFRTEAFF. This chain joins TRBV28 and TRBJ1-1; TRBD1 might be the D (6 bases). The CDR3 is made up of 15 amino acids. V was trimmed by 3 bases and J by 5 bases, leaving 16 bases between them. CDR1 MDHEN and CDR2 SYDVKM come from the germline V gene. The full variable domain, rest sourced from reference TRBV28 and TRBJ1-1, is DVKVTQSSRYLVKRTGEKVFLECVQDMDHENMFWYRQDPGLGLRLIYFSYDVKMKEKGDIPEGYSVSREKKERFSLILESASTNQTSMYLCASSFRTGFRTEAFFGQGTRLTVV.

V is TRBV6-5 and J is TRBJ1-2; the match to TRBD1 covers 7 bases. Germline V CDR1 and CDR2: MNHEY, SVGAGI. The CDR3 spans 13 residues. With 6 bases clipped from V and 3 bases from J, the junction kept 4 bases outside the gene matches. The CDR3 nucleotides read TGTGCCAGCAGCGACAGGGTCGACTATGGCTACACCTTC. Translating gives CASSDRVDYGYTF.

The chain employs TRBV4-1 and TRBJ2-5; TRBD2 aligns across 9 bases. The V and J ends lost 1 base and 2 bases, in that order; junction bases with no gene match: 5. The CDR3 covers 16 residues. Germline-derived CDR1 and CDR2 are MGHRA and YSYEKL. Written as DNA, the CDR3 is TGCGCCAGCAGCCAAGGACTAGCGGATCCACAAGAGACCCAGTACTTC. This codes for CASSQGLADPQETQYF.

The chain joins TRBV6-5 to TRBJ2-7, with 7 bases lining up with TRBD1. The CDR3 has 13 amino acids. Per germline, CDR1 MNHEY and CDR2 SVGAGI. Trimming took 5 bases from V and 6 from J; bases not matched to a gene: 7. The DNA of the CDR3 is TGTGCCAGCAGTATGACAGGGACACCCGAGCAGTACTTC. Protein: CASSMTGTPEQYF.

A few counts support this clone. The genes are TRBV6-1 and TRBJ1-1; D not resolved. V was cut by 6 bases and J by 1 base, with 9 bases left in between. Per germline, CDR1 MNHNS and CDR2 SASEGT. The CDR3 is made up of 13 amino acids. In DNA, the CDR3 is TGTGCCAGCAGAGGGTGGGAGAACACTGAAGCTTTCTTT. Its translation is CASRGWENTEAFF.

V usage is TRBV15 and J usage is TRBJ1-1; TRBD1 might be the D (5 bases). This CDR3 region has 15 residues. The ends were cut back, 0 bases at V and 4 bases at J, with 12 bases in the middle. Germline lookup yields CDR1 LNHNV and CDR2 YYDKDF (reference sequence). The chain's CDR3 is CATSRDRGRATEAFF. As DNA, the CDR3 is TGTGCCACCAGCAGAGATCGGGGGAGGGCCACTGAAGCTTTCTTT.

The chain employs TRBV29-1 and TRBJ1-5; 7 positions agree with TRBD1. The CDR3 runs to 15 residues. Germline V CDR1 and CDR2: SQVTM, ANQGSEA. With V trimmed by 7 bases and J by 4 bases, 13 bases remained unmatched. The CDR3 DNA reads TGCAGCGGAAGCCAGGGACAGTCACCGAATCAGCCCCAGCATTTT. Encoded protein: CSGSQGQSPNQPQHF.

This rearrangement joins TRBV30 to TRBJ1-6, with D perhaps matching TRBD1 (5 bases). Germline CDR1 GTSNPN, CDR2 SVGIG (reference sequence). The CDR3 has 15 residues. V was pared by 5 bases and J by 8 bases, with 19 bases between. CDR3 loop: CAWEKGVRGDSPLHF. Here the CDR3 DNA reads TGTGCCTGGGAGAAAGGTGTTAGAGGGGATTCACCCCTCCACTTT.